These 18 T cell receptor beta chains came from one sample sequenced in a study of regulatory T cells in long-lasting Graves disease. The time point: persistent/refractory GD, antithyroid drugs over 5 years with positive TRAb. The TCR library was made from RNA extracted from PBMCs. Construction of the TCR beta libraries employed iRepertoire HTBI primers in conjunction with Arm-PCR of CDR3 regions. TCRdb called the multiplex PCR reads again in MiXCR, with one record for every CDR3 protein. The table shows some 430,000 distinct CDR3 sequences, with around a fifth occurring only once. Sequencing was performed on peripheral blood mononuclear cells (PBMCs), taken when the disease was refractory, from a patient treated with antithyroid drugs. All receptors come from a female donor with Graves disease.

The chain has TRBV10-1 and TRBJ2-3; perhaps D is TRBD1 or TRBD2 (5 bases each). Trimming cost V 0 bases and J 10 bases, with 14 bases left between them. Germline V gene sequence: CDR1 WNHNN, CDR2 SYGVQD (reference sequence). This CDR3 contains 14 residues. In DNA form, the CDR3 reads TGCGCCAGCAGTGAGTCTGGGGGTTTTTCTTCGCAGTATTTT. Its translation: CASSESGGFSSQYF.

This clonotype was counted at least ten times. The chain links TRBV6-2 or TRBV6-3 to TRBJ2-5, with 10 bases identical to TRBD2. V shed 11 bases, J shed 5 bases, and the junction held 14 bases outside the gene matches. Germline V gene sequence: CDR1 MNHEY, CDR2 SVGEGT. The CDR3 loop spans 15 amino acids. CDR3 DNA: TGTGCCGTCCACCCGGGGACTAGCGCCAGTGAGACCCAGTACTTC. It encodes CAVHPGTSASETQYF.

The genes are TRBV29-1 and TRBJ1-1; 11 positions agree with TRBD1. This CDR3 has 15 residues. The J segment lost 1 base and the V segment lost 6 bases, leaving 7 bases of the junction unmatched. Germline V gene lookup returns CDR1 SQVTM and CDR2 ANQGSEA. The CDR3 sequence: CSVASGTGGNTEAFF. The CDR3 DNA reads as TGCAGCGTAGCTTCCGGGACAGGGGGGAACACTGAAGCTTTCTTT.

This clonotype came up a few times. The chain employs TRBV29-1 and TRBJ1-6; D is undetermined. The germline gives CDR1 SQVTM, CDR2 ANQGSEA. There are 12 residues in the CDR3. Trimming shortened V by 5 bases and J by 7 bases, and 9 bases separated the two germline ends. CDR3 DNA: TGCAGCGTTTCACATCAGAATTCACCCCTCCACTTT. Residues: CSVSHQNSPLHF.

This rearrangement joins TRBV24-1 to TRBJ2-7; TRBD1 might be the D (5 bases). The germline CDR1 and CDR2 sequences are KGHDR and SFDVKD. Deletions cut 3 bases from V and 3 bases from J, with 11 bases between. The CDR3 loop spans 14 amino acids. The CDR3, as DNA: TGTGCCACCAGTGATCCGGGCAGGGACTACGAGCAGTACTTC. Residues: CATSDPGRDYEQYF.

This clonotype was seen a handful of times. The chain uses TRBV20-1 and TRBJ1-2; 7 nucleotides line up with TRBD1. The CDR3 contains 13 residues. Losses at the gene ends were 5 bases for V and 7 bases for J; bases not matched to a gene: 10. Germline assignment: CDR1 DFQATT and CDR2 SNEGSKA (reference sequence). Here the CDR3 DNA reads TGCAGTGCTCTAATTAGACAGGGTCCTGGCTACACCTTC. It specifies CSALIRQGPGYTF.

This clonotype was counted at least ten times. The gene calls are TRBV5-5 and TRBJ1-4; D call uncertain. V lost 4 bases and J 8 bases, leaving 12 bases between the germline ends. The CDR3 spans 13 residues. CDR1 SGHKS and CDR2 YYEKEE come from the germline V gene (reference sequence). As DNA, the CDR3 is TGTGCCAGCAGCCCCTCAAGGGAGGAAAAACTGTTTTTT. It encodes CASSPSREEKLFF.

The gene calls are TRBV20-1 and TRBJ1-5, with TRBD1 identical over 7 bases. From germline, CDR1 is DFQATT and CDR2 SNEGSKA (reference sequence). Germline trimming cut 5 bases from V and 0 bases from J; bases unmatched to any gene: 13. The CDR3 extends over 17 amino acids. CDR3: CSAGTDDNPYSNQPQHF. The DNA for the CDR3 is TGCAGTGCTGGGACAGACGACAATCCTTATAGCAATCAGCCCCAGCATTTT.

The chain employs TRBV6-4 and TRBJ1-1, with D tentatively TRBD1 (5 bases). CDR3 size: 16 residues. Germline CDR1 is MRHNA and CDR2 is SNTAGT. The V gene lost 7 bases and the J gene lost 6 bases, with 24 bases spanning the gap. The CDR3 is CASTGTVEGFSPEAFF. In DNA, the CDR3 is TGTGCCAGCACTGGGACCGTGGAGGGATTTTCCCCTGAAGCTTTCTTT.

There are a few counts of this clonotype. This chain uses TRBV20-1 with TRBJ2-7; either TRBD1 or TRBD2 may supply D (5 bases each). Germline V gene data show CDR1 as DFQATT and CDR2 as SNEGSKA (reference sequence). Trimming took off 2 bases at V and 4 bases at J, with 24 bases between the two ends. The CDR3 is 17 amino acids. CDR3 region: CSARPGTGHIGKYEQYF. DNA of the CDR3: TGCAGTGCTAGACCGGGGACCGGGCATATTGGAAAATACGAGCAGTACTTC.

At least ten counts were recorded for this clonotype. This chain links TRBV2 with TRBJ1-5, with 10 bases that match TRBD1. The ends lost 7 bases at V and 6 bases at J; junction bases unmatched: 3. CDR1 SNHLY and CDR2 FYNNEI come from the germline V gene. The CDR3 contains 13 residues. The CDR3 coding sequence is TGTGCCAGCAATTGGGACAGGGGTCAGCCCCAGCATTTT. This encodes CASNWDRGQPQHF.

A note on this clonotype: One base separates it from a far larger clone, so it is likely a read error. This chain connects TRBV27 to TRBJ2-7, with TRBD2 identical over 8 bases. Germline V lookup: CDR1 MNHEY, CDR2 SMNVEV (reference sequence). The CDR3 covers 15 residues. Trimming at V came to 5 bases and at J to 5 bases, leaving 11 bases not matched to a gene. CDR3 sequence: CASSPWREVMHEQYF. The DNA of the CDR3 is TGTGCCAGCAGTCCTTGGCGGGAGGTCATGCACGAGCAGTACTTC.

As for this clonotype: This could be a read error, since a much larger clone is one nucleotide away. Here the CDR3 reads CASSSDLWRNTGELFF. DNA of the CDR3: TGTGCCAGCAGCTCAGATCTGTGGCGGAACACCGGGGAGCTGTTTTTT. The chain carries TRBV11-2 and TRBJ2-2, with D unclear. CDR1 is SGHAT and CDR2 is FQNNGV in the germline V gene. The V end lost 4 bases, the J end lost 1 base, and 13 bases lay between the germline ends. The CDR3 runs to 16 residues.

This clonotype came up a few times. This chain joins TRBV28 and TRBJ1-3; no clear D. CDR1 is MDHEN and CDR2 is SYDVKM in the germline V gene. The CDR3 consists of 16 residues. Trimming removed 2 bases at V and 1 base at J, with 12 bases between. The CDR3 reads CASSLNPGPSGNTIYF. The CDR3 DNA reads as TGTGCCAGCAGTTTAAATCCAGGCCCTTCTGGAAACACCATATATTTT. Combining the CDR3 with reference TRBV28 and TRBJ1-3 gives the whole variable domain DVKVTQSSRYLVKRTGEKVFLECVQDMDHENMFWYRQDPGLGLRLIYFSYDVKMKEKGDIPEGYSVSREKKERFSLILESASTNQTSMYLCASSLNPGPSGNTIYFGEGSWLTVV.

The rearrangement uses TRBV14 and TRBJ1-2; D gene unclear. In germline, CDR1 is SGHDN, CDR2 FVKESK. The CDR3 is 17 amino acids. V was shortened by 3 bases and J by 4 bases, with 21 bases between the two germline ends. CDR3 region: CASSQWGIRSGRYGYTF. CDR3 coding DNA: TGTGCCAGCAGCCAGTGGGGTATTCGATCCGGCCGCTATGGCTACACCTTC.

Only a few counts were recorded for this clonotype. This chain joins TRBV7-6 and TRBJ2-2; weak D call: TRBD2 (5 bases). The germline V and J ends were trimmed by 1 base and 2 bases, with 8 bases remaining between them. The CDR3 consists of 15 residues. The germline V gene encodes CDR1 SGHVS and CDR2 FNYEAQ. CDR3 DNA: TGTGCCAGCAGCTTAGGAGGGTATAACACCGGGGAGCTGTTTTTT. It is translated as CASSLGGYNTGELFF.

A few counts support this clonotype. This CDR3 reads CASSLTHPYNEQFF. CDR3 DNA sequence: TGTGCCAGCAGCCTAACTCATCCCTACAATGAGCAGTTCTTC. The chain couples TRBV11-2 to TRBJ2-1; D call uncertain. The CDR3 totals 14 residues. The V gene lost 5 bases and the J gene lost 2 bases, with 10 bases spanning the gap. The V gene's germline CDR1 is SGHAT and CDR2 FQNNGV.

The sample holds many counts of this clonotype. This chain connects TRBV6-1 to TRBJ1-2; 10 nucleotides match TRBD1. In germline, CDR1 is MNHNS, CDR2 SASEGT. This CDR3 spans 15 amino acids. Trimming took 6 bases from V and 6 from J; bases not matched to a gene: 10. The DNA for the CDR3 is TGTGCCAGCAGGGGACAGGGGATTAAGGTGGATGGCTACACCTTC. As protein: CASRGQGIKVDGYTF.